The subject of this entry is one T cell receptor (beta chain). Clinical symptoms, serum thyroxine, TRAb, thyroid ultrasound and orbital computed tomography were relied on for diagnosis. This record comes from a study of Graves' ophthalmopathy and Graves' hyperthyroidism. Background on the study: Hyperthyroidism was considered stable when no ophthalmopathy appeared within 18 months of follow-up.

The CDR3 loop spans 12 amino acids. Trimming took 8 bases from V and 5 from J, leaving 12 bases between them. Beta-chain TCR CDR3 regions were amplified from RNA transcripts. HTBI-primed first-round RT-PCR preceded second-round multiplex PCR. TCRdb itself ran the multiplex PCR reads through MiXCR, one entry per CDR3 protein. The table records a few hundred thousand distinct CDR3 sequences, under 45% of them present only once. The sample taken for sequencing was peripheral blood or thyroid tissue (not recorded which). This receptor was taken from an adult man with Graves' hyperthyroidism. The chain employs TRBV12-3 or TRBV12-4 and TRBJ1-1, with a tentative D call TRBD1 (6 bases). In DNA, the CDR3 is TGTGCCAGCGCGGACAGAGGGACTGAAGCTTTCTTT. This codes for CASADRGTEAFF.